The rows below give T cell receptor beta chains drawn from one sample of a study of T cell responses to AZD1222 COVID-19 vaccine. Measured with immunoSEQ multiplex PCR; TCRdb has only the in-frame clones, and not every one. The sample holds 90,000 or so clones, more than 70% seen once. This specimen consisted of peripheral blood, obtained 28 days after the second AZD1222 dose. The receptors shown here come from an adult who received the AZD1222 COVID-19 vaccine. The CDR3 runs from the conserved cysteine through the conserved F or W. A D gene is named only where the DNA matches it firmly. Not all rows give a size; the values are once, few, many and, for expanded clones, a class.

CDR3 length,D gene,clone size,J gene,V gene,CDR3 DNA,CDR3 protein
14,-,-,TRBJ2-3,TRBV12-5,TGTGCTAGTGGTTTAAACACGTACACAGATACGCAGTATTTT,CASGLNTYTDTQYF
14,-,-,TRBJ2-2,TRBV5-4,TGTGCCAGCAGCTTGGGGTGGAACACCGGGGAGCTGTTTTTT,CASSLGWNTGELFF
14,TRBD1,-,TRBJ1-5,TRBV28,TGTGCCAGCAGGTCAACAGGGGGAGAGCAGCCCCAGCATTTT,CASRSTGGEQPQHF
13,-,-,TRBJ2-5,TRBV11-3,TGTGCCAGCAGCTTAATACGGGGAGAGACCCAGTACTTC,CASSLIRGETQYF
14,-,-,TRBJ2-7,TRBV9,TGTGCCAGCAGCGTAGCTGTAGGGAGTTACGAGCAGTACTTC,CASSVAVGSYEQYF
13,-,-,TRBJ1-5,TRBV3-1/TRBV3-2,TGTGCCAGCAGCCAAGATTCGGGTCAGCCCCAGCATTTT,CASSQDSGQPQHF
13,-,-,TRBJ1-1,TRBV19,TGTGCCAGTAGCCCTCTAGGTGTGGCTGAAGCTTTCTTT,CASSPLGVAEAFF
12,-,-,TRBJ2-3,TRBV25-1,TGTGCCAGCAGCAGAGGTACAGATACGCAGTATTTT,CASSRGTDTQYF
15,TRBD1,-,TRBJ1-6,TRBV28,TGTGCCAGCAGTCTGGGGACAGGGTCAGGTTCACCCCTCCACTTT,CASSLGTGSGSPLHF
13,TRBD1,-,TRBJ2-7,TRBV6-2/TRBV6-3,TGTGCCAGCAGTCGACAGACAGGGGACGAGCAGTACTTC,CASSRQTGDEQYF
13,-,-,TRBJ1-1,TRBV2,TGTGCCAGCAGTGAGCAGGGGAACACTGAAGCTTTCTTT,CASSEQGNTEAFF
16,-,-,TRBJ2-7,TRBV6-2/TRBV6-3,TGTGCCAGCAGTCGCCCCAGGGGAACGATTGGGTCCGAGCAGTACTTC,CASSRPRGTIGSEQYF
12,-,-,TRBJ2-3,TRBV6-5,TGTGCCAGCAGGGACTACACAGATACGCAGTATTTT,CASRDYTDTQYF
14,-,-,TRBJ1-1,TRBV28,TGTGCCAGCACATCACGCCCGGCGCGAGGTGAAGCTTTCTTT,CASTSRPARGEAFF
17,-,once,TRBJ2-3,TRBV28,TGTGCCAGCAGTTTAGCCCCGGCCGGATCGGACACAGATACGCAGTATTTT,CASSLAPAGSDTDTQYF
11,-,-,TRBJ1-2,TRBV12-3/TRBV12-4,TGTGCCAGCAGTCGCTTAGGTGGCTACACCTTC,CASSRLGGYTF
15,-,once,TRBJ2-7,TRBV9,TGTGCCAGCAGCCCTACCGACCTGAGCCCCTACGAGCAGTACTTC,CASSPTDLSPYEQYF
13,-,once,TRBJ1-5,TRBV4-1,TGCGCCAGCAGCCAAGGCTTCCTCGTGCCCCAGCATTTT,CASSQGFLVPQHF
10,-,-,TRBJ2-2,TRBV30,TGTGCCTGGACTACCGGGGAGCTGTTTTTT,CAWTTGELFF
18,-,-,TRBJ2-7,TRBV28,TGTGCCAGCAGTTTCCCCGAGGTAGTGACCCAGAGCTCCTACGAGCAGTACTTC,CASSFPEVVTQSSYEQYF
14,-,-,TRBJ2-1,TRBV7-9,TGTGCCAGCAGCTTATCGACGGGCGGCAATGAGCAGTTCTTC,CASSLSTGGNEQFF
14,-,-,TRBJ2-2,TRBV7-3,TGTGCCAGCAGCTTATCTTGGCTAACCGGGGAGCTGTTTTTT,CASSLSWLTGELFF
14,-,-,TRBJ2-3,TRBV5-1,TGCGCCAGCAGAGCAAGAGGTGGGTTCGATACGCAGTATTTT,CASRARGGFDTQYF
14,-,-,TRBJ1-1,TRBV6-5,TGTGCCAGCAGTTACGGGGGGGCGAGGACTGAAGCTTTCTTT,CASSYGGARTEAFF
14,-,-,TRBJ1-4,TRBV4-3,TGCGCCAGCAGCCCCCGTGGTATTAATGAAAAACTGTTTTTT,CASSPRGINEKLFF
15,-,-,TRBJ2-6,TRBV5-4,TGTGCCAGCAGCAATTTGATCTCTGGGGCCAACGTCCTGACTTTC,CASSNLISGANVLTF
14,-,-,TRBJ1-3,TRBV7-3,TGTGCCAGCATCAACCCGCGCTCTGGAAACACCATATATTTT,CASINPRSGNTIYF
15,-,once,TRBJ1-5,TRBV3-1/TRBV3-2,TGTGCCAGCAGCCAAGTGATAGGGTTAGGTCAGCCCCAGCATTTT,CASSQVIGLGQPQHF
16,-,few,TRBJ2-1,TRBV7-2,TGTGCCAGCACCGAGGGTGGCAGCGTTTACTTCAATGAGCAGTTCTTC,CASTEGGSVYFNEQFF
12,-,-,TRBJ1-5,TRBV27,TGTGCCAGCAGACTCGCGGGGCAGCCCCAGCATTTT,CASRLAGQPQHF
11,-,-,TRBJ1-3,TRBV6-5,TGTGCCAGCAGAAAGGGGTCCACCATATATTTT,CASRKGSTIYF
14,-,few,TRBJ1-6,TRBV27,TGTGCCAGCAGTTTTCCAGGGAGCGGTTCACCCCTCCACTTT,CASSFPGSGSPLHF
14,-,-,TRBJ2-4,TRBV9,TGTGCCAGCGCAGCCGGGGAAACCAAAAACATTCAGTACTTC,CASAAGETKNIQYF
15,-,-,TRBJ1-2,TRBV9,TGTGCCAGCAGCGTAGGACCGACAGGAGACTATGGCTACACCTTC,CASSVGPTGDYGYTF
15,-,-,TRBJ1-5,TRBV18,TGTGCCAGCTCACCAAAAACGGGAGTTAATCAGCCCCAGCATTTT,CASSPKTGVNQPQHF
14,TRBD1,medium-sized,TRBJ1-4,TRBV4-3,TGCGCCAGCAGGCCCGGGACAGGGAATGAAAAACTGTTTTTT,CASRPGTGNEKLFF
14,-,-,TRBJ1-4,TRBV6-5,TGTGCCAGCATTTGGGGGCCCTCTTACGAAAAACTGTTTTTT,CASIWGPSYEKLFF
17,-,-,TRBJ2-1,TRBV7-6,TGTGCCAGCAGCTCAAACCAAGGTTTACAGCGGGCCAATGAGCAGTTCTTC,CASSSNQGLQRANEQFF
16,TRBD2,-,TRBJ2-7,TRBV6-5,TGTGCCAGCAGTTACTCGGGACTAGCGGGGGACTACGAGCAGTACTTC,CASSYSGLAGDYEQYF
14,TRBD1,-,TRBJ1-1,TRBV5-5,TGTGCCAGCAGCTTGGGGGGACAGTACACTGAAGCTTTCTTT,CASSLGGQYTEAFF
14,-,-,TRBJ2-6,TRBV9,TGTGCCAGCAGCCCCGGCTCTGGGGCCAACGTCCTGACTTTC,CASSPGSGANVLTF
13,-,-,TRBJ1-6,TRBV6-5,TGTGCCAGCTCGGACGTACAGGGAAGCACCCTCCACTTT,CASSDVQGSTLHF
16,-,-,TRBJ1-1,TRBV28,TGTGCCAGCAGTGACGAAGGACATACCCTCAACACTGAAGCTTTCTTT,CASSDEGHTLNTEAFF
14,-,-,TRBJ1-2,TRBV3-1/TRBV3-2,TGTGCCAGCAGCCAAGATTCTGGGGGCTATGGCTACACCTTC,CASSQDSGGYGYTF